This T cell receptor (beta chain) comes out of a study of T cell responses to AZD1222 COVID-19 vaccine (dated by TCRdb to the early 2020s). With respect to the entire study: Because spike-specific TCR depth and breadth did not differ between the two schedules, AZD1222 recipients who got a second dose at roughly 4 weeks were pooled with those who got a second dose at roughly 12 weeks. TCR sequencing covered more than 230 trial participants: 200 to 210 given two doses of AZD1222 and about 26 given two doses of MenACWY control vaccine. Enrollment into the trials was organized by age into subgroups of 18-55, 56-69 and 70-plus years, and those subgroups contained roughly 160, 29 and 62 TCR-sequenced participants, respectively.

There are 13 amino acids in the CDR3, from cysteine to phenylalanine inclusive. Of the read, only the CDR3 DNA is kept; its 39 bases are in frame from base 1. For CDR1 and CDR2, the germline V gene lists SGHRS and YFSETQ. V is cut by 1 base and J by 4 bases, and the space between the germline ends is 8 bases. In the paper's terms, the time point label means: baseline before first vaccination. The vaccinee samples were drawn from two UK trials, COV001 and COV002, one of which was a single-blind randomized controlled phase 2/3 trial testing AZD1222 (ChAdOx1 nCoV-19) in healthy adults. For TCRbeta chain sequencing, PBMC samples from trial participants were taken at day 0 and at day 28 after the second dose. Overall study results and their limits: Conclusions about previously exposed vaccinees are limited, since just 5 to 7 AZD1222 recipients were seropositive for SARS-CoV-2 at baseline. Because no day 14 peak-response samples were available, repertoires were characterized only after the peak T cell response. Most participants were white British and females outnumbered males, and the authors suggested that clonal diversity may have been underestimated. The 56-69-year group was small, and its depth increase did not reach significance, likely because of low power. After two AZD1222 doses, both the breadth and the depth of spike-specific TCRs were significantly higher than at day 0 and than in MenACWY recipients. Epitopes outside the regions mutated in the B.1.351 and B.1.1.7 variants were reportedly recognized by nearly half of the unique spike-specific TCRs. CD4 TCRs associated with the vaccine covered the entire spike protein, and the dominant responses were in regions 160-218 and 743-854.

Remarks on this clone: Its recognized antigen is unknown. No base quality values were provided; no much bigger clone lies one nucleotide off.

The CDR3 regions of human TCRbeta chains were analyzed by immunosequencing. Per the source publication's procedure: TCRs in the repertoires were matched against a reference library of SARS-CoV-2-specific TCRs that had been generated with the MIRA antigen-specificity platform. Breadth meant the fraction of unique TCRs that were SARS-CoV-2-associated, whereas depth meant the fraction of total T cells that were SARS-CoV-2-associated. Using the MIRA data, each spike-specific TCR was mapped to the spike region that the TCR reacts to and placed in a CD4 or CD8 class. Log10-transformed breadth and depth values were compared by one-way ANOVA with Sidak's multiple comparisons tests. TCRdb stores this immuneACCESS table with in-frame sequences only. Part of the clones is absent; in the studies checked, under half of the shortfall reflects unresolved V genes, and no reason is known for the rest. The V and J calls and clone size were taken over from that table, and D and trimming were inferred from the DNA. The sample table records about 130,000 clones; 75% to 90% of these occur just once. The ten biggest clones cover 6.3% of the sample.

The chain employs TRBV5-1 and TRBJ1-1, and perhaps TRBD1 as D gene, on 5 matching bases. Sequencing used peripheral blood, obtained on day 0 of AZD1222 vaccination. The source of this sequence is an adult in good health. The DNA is TGCGCCAGCAGCTTGCGGGGGACCACTGAAGCTTTCTTT. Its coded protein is CASSLRGTTEAFF. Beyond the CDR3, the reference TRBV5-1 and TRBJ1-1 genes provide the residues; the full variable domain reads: KAGVTQTPRYLIKTRGQQVTLSCSPISGHRSVSWYQQTPGQGLQFLFEYFSETQRNKGNFPGRFSGRQFSNSRSEMNVSTLELGDSALYLCASSLRGTTEAFFGQGTRLTVV.